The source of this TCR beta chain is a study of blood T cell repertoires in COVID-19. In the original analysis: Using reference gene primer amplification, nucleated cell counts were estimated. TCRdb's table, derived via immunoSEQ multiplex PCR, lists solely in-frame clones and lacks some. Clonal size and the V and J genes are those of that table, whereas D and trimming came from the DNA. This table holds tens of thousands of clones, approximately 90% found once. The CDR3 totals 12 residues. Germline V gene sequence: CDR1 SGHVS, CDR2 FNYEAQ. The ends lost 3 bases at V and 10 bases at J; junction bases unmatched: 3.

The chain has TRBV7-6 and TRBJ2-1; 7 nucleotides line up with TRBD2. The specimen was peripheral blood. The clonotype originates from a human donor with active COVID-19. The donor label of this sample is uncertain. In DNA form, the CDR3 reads TGTGCCAGCAGCTTGCGGGGGTCCGAGCAGTTCTTC. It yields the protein CASSLRGSEQFF.